Following are 31 T cell receptor beta chains from one sample sequenced in a study of cytomegalovirus exposure and HLA in healthy donors (dated by TCRdb to the late 2010s). The library was made by the immunoSEQ multiplex PCR assay. The multiplex PCR relied on a mix of 60 forward primers for TCR Vbeta segments and 13 reverse primers for TCR Jbeta segments. As stored in TCRdb, this immuneACCESS dataset retains in-frame rearrangements with V and J assigned. A fraction of the clones does not appear; measured against another copy, unresolved V genes explain less than half of the discrepancy, and the remainder lacks a known reason. Present in this sample are 150,000 to 190,000 clones, about 88% of which were seen just once. About 2.4% of the sample is in the top ten clones. Specimen: PBMCs. These receptors were taken from a woman between 18 and 29 years old in good health and CMV-seronegative.

V and J are TRBV7-2 and TRBJ2-1, with TRBD2 as a possible D gene (6 bases). Trimming left V 0 bases short and J 0 bases short, with 9 bases between. The CDR3 spans 16 residues. The germline CDR1 and CDR2 sequences are SGHTA and FQGNSA. This CDR3 reads CASSLATTSSYNEQFF. CDR3 nucleotide sequence: TGTGCCAGCAGCTTAGCGACGACTAGCTCCTACAATGAGCAGTTCTTC.

This clone appeared a single time. V gene TRBV4-1 combines with J gene TRBJ1-2, with D hard to call. V shed 8 bases and J shed 0 bases, with 19 bases lying between them. The germline V gene encodes CDR1 MGHRA and CDR2 YSYEKL. The CDR3 spans 16 residues. The CDR3 DNA reads as TGCGCCAGCCGGTTGACGACGGACGGGGCTAACTATGGCTACACCTTC. Protein sequence: CASRLTTDGANYGYTF.

This chain links TRBV28 with TRBJ2-1; 8 bases agree with TRBD2. V lost 2 bases, J lost 2 bases, and 8 bases stayed unmatched. Looked up from germline, CDR1 is MDHEN and CDR2 is SYDVKM. CDR3 length: 17 residues. DNA of the CDR3: TGTGCCAGCAGTTTAGAAGCGGGAGCCCGGACCTACAATGAGCAGTTCTTC. Residues: CASSLEAGARTYNEQFF.

This sequence joins TRBV6-1 and TRBJ1-6; D may be TRBD1 (6 bases). Looked up from germline, CDR1 is MNHNS and CDR2 is SASEGT. CDR3 length: 15 residues. Trimming took 7 bases from V and 10 from J, leaving 20 bases between them. The CDR3 region has the DNA TGTGCCAGCAAATCTCTCGGGACATCTATCTCACCCCTCCACTTT. Its translation: CASKSLGTSISPLHF.

This chain connects TRBV7-9 to TRBJ2-7; the match to TRBD1 covers 9 bases. The CDR3 is 15 residues long. Trimming removed 5 bases from V and 5 bases from J; junction bases left unmatched: 10. The germline V gene encodes CDR1 SEHNR and CDR2 FQNEAQ (reference sequence). CDR3 in DNA: TGTGCCAGCAGCACCCGGACAGGGGCTGGGGACGAGCAGTACTTC. Translation gives CASSTRTGAGDEQYF.

This clone was detected only once. V usage is TRBV5-1 and J usage is TRBJ2-4; D perhaps matches TRBD1 (7 bases). There are 14 residues in the CDR3. Trimming pared 0 bases from V and 11 bases from J, leaving 15 bases between. Germline V lookup: CDR1 SGHRS, CDR2 YFSETQ. The CDR3, as DNA: TGCGCCAGCAGCTTGGGAGGACAGGACTATTTTCAGTACTTC. It specifies CASSLGGQDYFQYF.

The chain employs TRBV27 and TRBJ2-7; 7 bases fit TRBD1. The CDR3 length is 16 residues. V shed 5 bases, J shed 0 bases, and the junction held 10 bases outside the gene matches. Germline CDR1 is MNHEY and CDR2 is SMNVEV (reference sequence). Here the CDR3 DNA reads TGTGCCAGCAGTCTTCACCGGGACAGCAACTCCTACGAGCAGTACTTC. Residues: CASSLHRDSNSYEQYF.

The chain links TRBV28 to TRBJ2-4; D might be TRBD2 (7 bases). V was pared by 2 bases and J by 6 bases, with 20 bases between. CDR3 length equals 17 residues. Germline CDR1 is MDHEN and CDR2 is SYDVKM. The CDR3 bases are TGTGCCAGCAGTTTAACGGGGGGCTTTCAAAGGGGAAACATTCAGTACTTC. Translation: CASSLTGGFQRGNIQYF.

This chain connects TRBV9 to TRBJ2-5; possibly TRBD2 for D (5 bases). CDR1 is SGDLS, CDR2 YYNGEE, per germline. V was shortened by 2 bases and J by 5 bases, with 10 bases between the two germline ends. The CDR3 is made up of 13 amino acids. This CDR3 is CASSVGPSETQYF. In DNA, the CDR3 is TGTGCCAGCAGCGTGGGCCCTAGCGAGACCCAGTACTTC.

V gene TRBV28 combines with J gene TRBJ1-2; 8 bases map to TRBD1. Germline CDR1 reads MDHEN; CDR2 reads SYDVKM. V shed 6 bases and J 9 bases; nucleotides not matched to a gene: 3. The CDR3 is 11 amino acids. The CDR3 DNA follows: TGTGCCAGCAGGCGACAGGGGAGCTACACCTTC. Its protein is CASRRQGSYTF.

V gene TRBV15 combines with J gene TRBJ2-1; TRBD1 matches 8 bases. This CDR3 region has 13 residues. V trimming: 5 bases; J trimming: 6 bases; junction bases outside the gene matches: 3. Germline V gene sequence: CDR1 LNHNV, CDR2 YYDKDF (reference sequence). CDR3 loop: CATSLDRVNEQFF. CDR3 DNA: TGTGCCACCAGCTTGGACAGGGTCAATGAGCAGTTCTTC.

The V gene is TRBV5-1, the J gene TRBJ2-1; TRBD2 agrees at 14 bases. CDR1 and CDR2 from the germline V gene are SGHRS and YFSETQ. The J segment lost 9 bases and the V segment lost 0 bases, leaving 5 bases of the junction unmatched. CDR3 length: 16 residues. The CDR3 loop reads CASSLGGLAGVGEQFF. The CDR3 region has the DNA TGCGCCAGCAGCTTGGGGGGACTAGCGGGGGTGGGTGAGCAGTTCTTC.

This chain connects TRBV19 to TRBJ2-2; no clear D gene. Deletions cut 0 bases from V and 8 bases from J, with 4 bases between. CDR3 length: 12 residues. CDR1 is LNHDA and CDR2 is SQIVND in the germline V gene (reference sequence). The CDR3 protein is CASSIDRGELFF. The CDR3 DNA follows: TGTGCCAGTAGTATAGATCGGGGGGAGCTGTTTTTT.

This clone was observed once. This sequence joins TRBV6-4 and TRBJ1-2, with 9 bases that match TRBD1. Germline loops: CDR1 MRHNA, CDR2 SNTAGT. V lost 7 bases, J lost 4 bases, and 7 bases stayed unmatched. The CDR3 spans 14 residues. This CDR3 reads CASISDRGIYGYTF. The CDR3 nucleotides read TGTGCCAGCATTTCAGACAGGGGGATCTATGGCTACACCTTC.

The chain carries TRBV19 and TRBJ1-6, with D possibly matching TRBD1 (6 bases). The germline CDR1 and CDR2 sequences are LNHDA and SQIVND (reference sequence). Between the trimmed V and J ends, which lost 5 bases and 7 bases, there was a span of 12 bases. The CDR3 consists of 14 residues. CDR3 nucleotide sequence: TGTGCCAGTAGTCGAAGCGGACAGAATTCACCCCTCCACTTT. Protein product: CASSRSGQNSPLHF.

The V call is TRBV11-2, the J call TRBJ2-5; D is perhaps TRBD2 (6 bases). With 0 bases removed from V and 2 bases from J, the gap between germline ends came to 13 bases. The CDR3 covers 16 residues. Germline CDR1 and CDR2: SGHAT and FQNNGV. The CDR3 sequence: CASSLDRLSGQETQYF. The CDR3 nucleotides are TGTGCCAGCAGCTTAGATCGGCTCAGCGGGCAAGAGACCCAGTACTTC.

The chain recombines TRBV7-6 with TRBJ1-2; possible D gene TRBD1, 6 bases. The CDR3 is 15 residues long. Between the trimmed V and J ends, which lost 4 bases and 2 bases, there was a span of 14 bases. Germline V gene data show CDR1 as SGHVS and CDR2 as FNYEAQ. In DNA, the CDR3 is TGTGCCAGCAGCTCCTTCGACAGGACCAACTATGGCTACACCTTC. Encoded protein: CASSSFDRTNYGYTF.

The chain is built from TRBV4-1 and TRBJ2-1, with TRBD2 matching 11 bases. V lost 4 bases to trimming and J lost 6 bases; unmatched junction nucleotides: 14. The CDR3 has 18 residues. The germline V gene has CDR1 MGHRA and CDR2 YSYEKL. The CDR3 is CASSPYFLSGRGGNEQFF. CDR3 bases: TGCGCCAGCAGCCCATACTTCCTTAGCGGGAGGGGCGGCAATGAGCAGTTCTTC.

This clone was observed a single time. The chain has TRBV9 and TRBJ2-6, with TRBD1 matching over 8 bases. This CDR3 is 17 amino acids long. In germline, CDR1 is SGDLS, CDR2 YYNGEE. Trimming took 0 bases from V and 3 from J; bases not matched to a gene: 5. The CDR3 DNA reads TGTGCCAGCAGCGTAGCTACAGGGGGGTTTGGGGCCAACGTCCTGACTTTC. Translated: CASSVATGGFGANVLTF.

In nucleotides, the CDR3 is TGTGCCAGCAGCCGGACAGGGTACAACTACGAGCAGTACTTC. The encoded protein is CASSRTGYNYEQYF. The chain couples TRBV5-4 to TRBJ2-7; 8 bases fit TRBD1. CDR1 and CDR2 from the germline V gene are SGHNT and YYREEE (reference sequence). This CDR3 spans 14 amino acids. V shed 4 bases and J 3 bases; nucleotides not matched to a gene: 6. The full variable domain, with the rest looked up from reference TRBV5-4 and TRBJ2-7, is ETGVTQSPTHLIKTRGQQVTLRCSSQSGHNTVSWYQQALGQGPQFIFQYYREEENGRGNFPPRFSGLQFPNYSSELNVNALELDDSALYLCASSRTGYNYEQYFGPGTRLTVT.

This clone was picked up one time. The rearrangement links TRBV28 to TRBJ1-1; D unclear. CDR3 length equals 15 residues. The V gene's germline CDR1 is MDHEN and CDR2 SYDVKM. Trimming pared 3 bases from V and 1 base from J, leaving 12 bases between. CDR3 sequence: CASSLVGYRNTEAFF. The CDR3 bases are TGTGCCAGCAGTTTGGTGGGCTACAGGAACACTGAAGCTTTCTTT.

This clone showed up just a few times. The chain joins TRBV2 to TRBJ2-5; 9 nucleotides agree with TRBD2. Trimming at V came to 6 bases and at J to 4 bases, leaving 9 bases not matched to a gene. The CDR3 sequence is 15 residues long. Germline CDR1 reads SNHLY; CDR2 reads FYNNEI. CDR3 DNA sequence: TGTGCCAGCAGCTTGCTAGCGGGGATAAGAGAGACCCAGTACTTC. Its translation is CASSLLAGIRETQYF.

A single count supports this clone. This chain joins TRBV18 and TRBJ2-3; 8 nucleotides align to TRBD1. J gave up 5 bases and V 4 bases, and 5 bases lay outside the gene matches. CDR1 KGHSH and CDR2 LQKENI come from the germline V gene. This CDR3 has 14 residues. CDR3 sequence: CASSLLDREDTQYF. The CDR3 nucleotides are TGTGCCAGCTCACTCCTGGACAGGGAAGATACGCAGTATTTT.

This clone occurred once. V is TRBV18 and J is TRBJ2-2; D not certain. Deletions cut 0 bases from V and 3 bases from J, with 8 bases between. The CDR3 is made up of 15 amino acids. Germline CDR1 is KGHSH and CDR2 is LQKENI. CDR3 nucleotide sequence: TGTGCCAGCTCACCACCGCTATTATACACCGGGGAGCTGTTTTTT. It translates to CASSPPLLYTGELFF.

J is TRBJ2-3 and V is TRBV7-8, with 13 bases aligning to TRBD2. Trimming removed 5 bases from V and 5 bases from J; junction bases left unmatched: 4. Germline lookup yields CDR1 SGHVS and CDR2 FQNEAQ. The CDR3 is 15 residues long. The CDR3 loop is CASSHGLAGEDTQYF. CDR3 bases: TGTGCCAGCAGCCACGGACTAGCGGGAGAAGATACGCAGTATTTT.

This rearrangement joins TRBV2 to TRBJ1-5, with D possibly being TRBD1 (6 bases). The CDR3 length is 15 residues. Germline values: CDR1 SNHLY, CDR2 FYNNEI. Trimming shortened V by 6 bases and J by 3 bases, and 15 bases separated the two germline ends. The CDR3 sequence is CASRTYRDNNQPQHF. As DNA, the CDR3 is TGTGCCAGCAGAACCTACCGGGACAACAATCAGCCCCAGCATTTT.

The J gene is TRBJ2-6, the V gene TRBV4-2, with D tentatively TRBD2 (5 bases). V lost 4 bases and J lost 4, with 11 bases in between. This CDR3 has 15 amino acids. Germline-derived CDR1 and CDR2 are LGHNA and YNFKEQ. The chain's CDR3 is CASSRRVAGANVLTF. Here the CDR3 DNA reads TGTGCCAGCAGCCGGCGGGTCGCCGGGGCCAACGTCCTGACTTTC.

The chain recombines TRBV9 with TRBJ2-3; 10 positions match TRBD2. Germline lookup yields CDR1 SGDLS and CDR2 YYNGEE. Trimming took 0 bases from V and 0 from J; bases not matched to a gene: 7. The CDR3 runs 18 residues. The CDR3 spells CASSVGQRGGRSTDTQYF. The CDR3 DNA is TGTGCCAGCAGCGTAGGTCAGCGGGGGGGCCGGAGCACAGATACGCAGTATTTT.

The chain employs TRBV18 and TRBJ1-1, with D hard to call. Trimming cost V 3 bases and J 8 bases, with 13 bases left between them. Germline V gene lookup returns CDR1 KGHSH and CDR2 LQKENI. This CDR3 spans 13 amino acids. The CDR3 sequence is CASSPGTDFEAFF. The DNA for the CDR3 is TGTGCCAGCTCACCTGGCACTGACTTCGAAGCTTTCTTT.

This chain uses TRBV9 with TRBJ2-1; tentative D call: TRBD2 (5 bases). Germline V gene sequence: CDR1 SGDLS, CDR2 YYNGEE. The ends were cut back, 3 bases at V and 8 bases at J, with 15 bases in the middle. This CDR3 is 14 amino acids long. The CDR3 spells CASSAHGEGYEQFF. CDR3 DNA sequence: TGTGCCAGCAGCGCCCACGGCGAGGGTTATGAGCAGTTCTTC. Using reference TRBV9 and TRBJ2-1 for the parts outside the CDR3, the full variable domain is DSGVTQTPKHLITATGQRVTLRCSPRSGDLSVYWYQQSLDQGLQFLIQYYNGEERAKGNILERFSAQQFPDLHSELNLSSLELGDSALYFCASSAHGEGYEQFFGPGTRLTVL.

The rearrangement joins TRBV5-4 to TRBJ2-1; the D gene is possibly TRBD1 (6 bases). This CDR3 has 12 amino acids. Between the trimmed V and J ends, which lost 0 bases and 14 bases, there was a span of 12 bases. The V gene's germline CDR1 is SGHNT and CDR2 YYREEE (reference sequence). In nucleotides, the CDR3 is TGTGCCAGCAGCTTGGGCGCCGGGACAAAGTTCTTC. Its protein is CASSLGAGTKFF.